This passage covers 18 T cell receptor beta chains from one sample sequenced in a study of blood T cell repertoires in COVID-19. The method was immunoSEQ multiplex PCR; TCRdb's version includes in-frame clones alone and lacks a portion of them. The repertoire consists of some 45,000 clones, with roughly 82% occurring once and the leading ten covering roughly a quarter. The source material was peripheral blood. These receptors all stem from a woman aged 55 to 70 with acute or convalescent COVID-19.

The chain links TRBV4-3 to TRBJ1-6; a weak D match, TRBD1 (6 bases). CDR1 and CDR2 from the germline V gene are LGHNA and YSLEER. The CDR3 contains 16 residues. The V and J ends lost 0 bases and 6 bases respectively, with 12 bases between them. The CDR3 protein is CASSQDPGHINSPLHF. CDR3 nucleotides: TGCGCCAGCAGCCAAGATCCGGGACACATTAATTCACCCCTCCACTTT.

V usage is TRBV5-1 and J usage is TRBJ1-6; 7 nucleotides agree with TRBD1. V gave up 4 bases and J gave up 2 bases; unmatched junction bases: 9. The V gene's germline CDR1 is SGHRS and CDR2 YFSETQ. The CDR3 covers 17 residues. The CDR3 region is CASSEDRPYAYNSPLHF. The CDR3 DNA reads as TGCGCCAGCAGCGAGGACAGGCCCTACGCCTATAATTCACCCCTCCACTTT.

This clone was seen only a few times. V is TRBV5-5 and J is TRBJ2-5, with no clear D. This CDR3 spans 13 amino acids. Germline loops: CDR1 SGHKS, CDR2 YYEKEE (reference sequence). Trimming took off 0 bases at V and 4 bases at J, with 7 bases between the two ends. CDR3 sequence: CASSLAVLETQYF. CDR3 nucleotides: TGTGCCAGCAGCTTGGCAGTATTAGAGACCCAGTACTTC.

V usage is TRBV2 and J usage is TRBJ1-3, with a weak D call TRBD1 (6 bases). Germline-derived CDR1 and CDR2 are SNHLY and FYNNEI. Trimming cost V 5 bases and J 1 base, with 9 bases left between them. The CDR3 sequence is 14 residues long. Here the CDR3 DNA reads TGTGCCAGCAGTCTCACAGGGTCTGGAAACACCATATATTTT. This sequence encodes CASSLTGSGNTIYF.

The gene calls are TRBV7-8 and TRBJ1-6; D is possibly TRBD1 (6 bases). Trimming left V 1 base short and J 7 bases short, with 8 bases between. This CDR3 has 14 residues. CDR1 is SGHVS and CDR2 is FQNEAQ in the germline V gene. The CDR3 is CASSLGQVNSPLHF. In nucleotides, the CDR3 is TGTGCCAGCAGCTTAGGACAGGTCAATTCACCCCTCCACTTT.

This clone was counted only a few times. The chain uses TRBV30 and TRBJ2-7; 7 positions match TRBD2. The CDR3 covers 13 residues. In germline, CDR1 is GTSNPN, CDR2 SVGIG (reference sequence). The ends lost 2 bases at V and 5 bases at J; junction bases unmatched: 6. The CDR3 reads CAWSIGGRNEQYF. DNA for the CDR3: TGTGCCTGGAGTATCGGGGGGAGAAACGAGCAGTACTTC.

The V and J genes are TRBV6-2 or TRBV6-3 and TRBJ2-7, with 8 positions matching TRBD1. The CDR3 runs to 15 residues. Germline CDR1 MNHEY, CDR2 SVGEGT. J lost 5 bases, V lost 3 bases, and 9 bases had no gene match. CDR3: CASSYSPDRVHEQYF. In DNA form, the CDR3 reads TGTGCCAGCAGTTATAGTCCGGACAGGGTCCACGAGCAGTACTTC.

The chain carries TRBV19 and TRBJ1-2, with D maybe TRBD1 (5 bases). Trimming pared 11 bases from V and 4 bases from J, leaving 8 bases between. The CDR3 consists of 10 residues. Germline V gives CDR1 LNHDA, CDR2 SQIVND (reference sequence). The DNA of the CDR3 is TGTGCCGCGGGGACCTATGGCTACACCTTC. Amino acids: CAAGTYGYTF.

The chain combines TRBV9 with TRBJ1-4; D may be TRBD1 (6 bases). CDR3 length: 18 residues. The germline V and J ends were trimmed by 3 bases and 0 bases, with 18 bases remaining between them. In germline, CDR1 is SGDLS, CDR2 YYNGEE. CDR3 region: CASSADPRTDTTNEKLFF. The CDR3 DNA reads TGTGCCAGCAGCGCAGACCCCAGGACAGATACAACTAATGAAAAACTGTTTTTT.

The chain uses TRBV4-2 and TRBJ2-3; no reliable D call. V was clipped by 1 base and J by 3 bases, with 5 bases between them. The CDR3 contains 13 residues. Germline V gene lookup returns CDR1 LGHNA and CDR2 YNFKEQ. This chain's CDR3 is CASSQGRTDTQYF. CDR3 sequence (DNA): TGTGCCAGCAGCCAAGGCAGAACAGATACGCAGTATTTT.

The CDR3 protein is CASRHWDSSNQPQHF. CDR3 bases: TGTGCCAGCAGACACTGGGACAGTAGCAATCAGCCCCAGCATTTT. The rearrangement joins TRBV11-2 to TRBJ1-5, with TRBD1 matching over 7 bases. CDR1 SGHAT and CDR2 FQNNGV come from the germline V gene. V dropped 6 bases and J dropped 0; count of bases not matched to a gene: 5. The CDR3 extends over 15 amino acids.

The chain links TRBV7-2 to TRBJ2-3; D remains unclear. Germline loops: CDR1 SGHTA, CDR2 FQGNSA. V lost 1 base, J lost 0 bases, and 5 bases lay in between. This CDR3 has 14 residues. This chain's CDR3 is CASSLGPSTDTQYF. The CDR3 coding sequence is TGTGCCAGCAGCTTAGGGCCAAGCACAGATACGCAGTATTTT. Full variable domain (outside the CDR3, taken from reference TRBV7-2 and TRBJ2-3): GAGVSQSPSNKVTEKGKDVELRCDPISGHTALYWYRQSLGQGLEFLIYFQGNSAPDKSGLPSDRFSAERTGGSVSTLTIQRTQQEDSAVYLCASSLGPSTDTQYFGPGTRLTVL.

The sample holds one count of this clone. The gene calls are TRBV2 and TRBJ2-1; TRBD2 matches at 9 bases. Germline loops: CDR1 SNHLY, CDR2 FYNNEI. The V segment lost 2 bases and the J segment 7 bases; nucleotides outside the gene matches: 9. This CDR3 is built from 16 residues. The CDR3 reads CASSERTSAWGNEQFF. The CDR3 DNA sequence: TGTGCCAGCAGTGAAAGGACTAGCGCTTGGGGGAATGAGCAGTTCTTC.

The chain carries TRBV6-4 and TRBJ2-1, with 9 bases fitting TRBD2. CDR1 and CDR2 from the germline V gene are MRHNA and SNTAGT. This CDR3 region has 15 residues. V trimming: 0 bases; J trimming: 9 bases; junction bases outside the gene matches: 6. The CDR3 region is CASSDSISGGTEQFF. The CDR3 region has the DNA TGTGCCAGCAGTGACTCGATTAGCGGGGGTACTGAGCAGTTCTTC.

This clone has a single count. This chain connects TRBV27 to TRBJ1-2; 11 positions agree with TRBD1. After removal of 4 bases from V and 4 bases from J, the junction contained 8 bases not matched to a gene. The CDR3 spans 16 residues. Germline values: CDR1 MNHEY, CDR2 SMNVEV (reference sequence). CDR3 sequence (DNA): TGTGCCAGCAGTTCGGACAGGGGGCTCCCTCCCTATGGCTACACCTTC. This gives the protein CASSSDRGLPPYGYTF.

In regard to this clone: Other DNA sequences of this sample code for an identical CDR3. This chain uses TRBV29-1 with TRBJ1-5; perhaps TRBD1 as D (6 bases). The CDR3 length is 12 residues. The V gene's germline CDR1 is SQVTM and CDR2 ANQGSEA. Trimming removed 4 bases at V and 4 bases at J, with 8 bases between. The DNA of the CDR3 is TGCAGCGTTGGGGGGCAAAATCAGCCCCAGCATTTT. It codes for CSVGGQNQPQHF.

The chain links TRBV6-5 to TRBJ2-2; 8 positions match TRBD1. The CDR3 extends over 13 amino acids. Germline lookup yields CDR1 MNHEY and CDR2 SVGAGI. V shed 6 bases and J 5 bases; nucleotides not matched to a gene: 2. CDR3 protein: CASSRGQTGELFF. The CDR3 nucleotides read TGTGCCAGCAGCAGGGGGCAAACCGGGGAGCTGTTTTTT.

The chain joins TRBV11-2 to TRBJ2-7; 8 positions agree with TRBD2. CDR1 and CDR2 (germline): SGHAT, FQNNGV. V dropped 10 bases and J dropped 6; count of bases not matched to a gene: 11. This CDR3 contains 13 residues. CDR3 bases: TGTGCCACCTCCGGTAGCGGGGCGTCCGAGCAGTACTTC. Translated: CATSGSGASEQYF. Full variable domain (rest looked up from reference TRBV11-2 and TRBJ2-7): EAGVAQSPRYKIIEKRQSVAFWCNPISGHATLYWYQQILGQGPKLLIQFQNNGVVDDSQLPKDRFSAERLKGVDSTLKIQPAKLEDSAVYLCATSGSGASEQYFGPGTRLTVT.